This TCR beta chain was documented in a study of blood T cell repertoires in COVID-19. About the research overall: The United States, Italy and Spain provided the acute and convalescent COVID-19 samples.

The CDR3 is 16 amino acids. Germline lookup yields CDR1 SGHRS and CDR2 YFSETQ. The V gene lost 0 bases and the J gene lost 0 bases, with 9 bases spanning the gap. Assignment of participants to cohorts was predicated upon participant-reported clinical history. Authors' methods: Amplified reference gene primers provided the basis for estimating nucleated cell counts. Sequencing was performed with immunoSEQ multiplex PCR; in TCRdb, only in-frame clones are kept and a portion is missing. That table gives V, J and clone size, and the DNA gave D and trimming. The repertoire holds about 400,000 clones, with 85% to 90% as singletons.

The V and J genes are TRBV5-1 and TRBJ2-2, with D unresolved. The sequenced sample consisted of PBMCs or T cells enriched from blood (not recorded which). The sequence was collected from a woman in her twenties or thirties who had recovered from COVID-19. CDR3 protein: CASSLAPNSNTGELFF. The CDR3 DNA follows: TGCGCCAGCAGCTTGGCCCCGAACTCGAACACCGGGGAGCTGTTTTTT. Full variable domain (missing parts from reference TRBV5-1 and TRBJ2-2): KAGVTQTPRYLIKTRGQQVTLSCSPISGHRSVSWYQQTPGQGLQFLFEYFSETQRNKGNFPGRFSGRQFSNSRSEMNVSTLELGDSALYLCASSLAPNSNTGELFFGEGSRLTVL.